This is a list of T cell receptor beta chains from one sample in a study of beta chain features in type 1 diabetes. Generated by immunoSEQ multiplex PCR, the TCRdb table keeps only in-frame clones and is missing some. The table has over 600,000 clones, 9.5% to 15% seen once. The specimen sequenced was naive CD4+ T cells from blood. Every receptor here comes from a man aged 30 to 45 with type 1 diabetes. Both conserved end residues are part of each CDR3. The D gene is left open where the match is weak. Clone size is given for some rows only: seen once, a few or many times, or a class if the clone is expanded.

CDR3 DNA: TGTGCCAGCAGCGTAGGCCCAGAAGGGGCAGGGAATGAAGCTTTCTTT
CDR3 protein: CASSVGPEGAGNEAFF
D gene: NA
V gene: TRBV9
clone size: NA
J gene: TRBJ1-1

CDR3 DNA: TGTGCCAGCAGCTTAGGCCAGCTAGCGGGGGGACCCACAGATACGCAGTATTTT
CDR3 protein: CASSLGQLAGGPTDTQYF
D gene: TRBD2
V gene: TRBV11-2
clone size: few
J gene: TRBJ2-3

CDR3 DNA: TGTGCCAGCAGCGGTACTAGCGGGGGGGCCAATAGCGCAGATACGCAGTATTTT
CDR3 protein: CASSGTSGGANSADTQYF
D gene: TRBD2
V gene: TRBV5-4
clone size: NA
J gene: TRBJ2-3

CDR3 DNA: TGTGCCAGCTCACCAAAACAGGATGGCGAGCAGTACTTC
CDR3 protein: CASSPKQDGEQYF
D gene: NA
V gene: TRBV18
clone size: few
J gene: TRBJ2-7

CDR3 DNA: TGTGCCAGCAGCCTGAGGACAGGGGGAGGTGATGGCTACACCTTC
CDR3 protein: CASSLRTGGGDGYTF
D gene: TRBD1
V gene: TRBV14
clone size: NA
J gene: TRBJ1-2

CDR3 DNA: TGTGCCTGGGCAAAGGGGGGCAGGGGCTACGAGCAGTACTTC
CDR3 protein: CAWAKGGRGYEQYF
D gene: NA
V gene: TRBV30
clone size: few
J gene: TRBJ2-7

CDR3 DNA: TGCGCCAGCAGCTTGGGGACAGGGAATAGCAATCAGCCCCAGCATTTT
CDR3 protein: CASSLGTGNSNQPQHF
D gene: TRBD1
V gene: TRBV5-1
clone size: NA
J gene: TRBJ1-5

CDR3 DNA: TGTGCCAGCAGTTACCTTTCGACCGGGAGTGGTAGCTACACCTTC
CDR3 protein: CASSYLSTGSGSYTF
D gene: NA
V gene: TRBV6-5
clone size: NA
J gene: TRBJ1-2

CDR3 DNA: TGTGCCAGCAGCGTGGACAGGGCTCACACTGAAGCTTTCTTT
CDR3 protein: CASSVDRAHTEAFF
D gene: TRBD1
V gene: TRBV13
clone size: NA
J gene: TRBJ1-1

CDR3 DNA: TGTGCCAGCAGTTCAGAAATTCGGACAGGGGTCCAAACTGGAAACACCATATATTTT
CDR3 protein: CASSSEIRTGVQTGNTIYF
D gene: TRBD1
V gene: TRBV28
clone size: NA
J gene: TRBJ1-3

CDR3 DNA: TGTGCCAGCAGTACTAGCGGGGGAACCTACGAGCAGTACTTC
CDR3 protein: CASSTSGGTYEQYF
D gene: TRBD2
V gene: TRBV6-1
clone size: few
J gene: TRBJ2-7

CDR3 DNA: TGTGCCAGCAGCAGGACTAGCGGGGCCGAGCAGTACTTC
CDR3 protein: CASSRTSGAEQYF
D gene: TRBD2
V gene: TRBV7-2
clone size: NA
J gene: TRBJ2-7

CDR3 DNA: TGTGCCAGCAGGGACAGTTTTAGCTCCTACGAGCAGTACTTC
CDR3 protein: CASRDSFSSYEQYF
D gene: NA
V gene: TRBV28
clone size: NA
J gene: TRBJ2-7

CDR3 DNA: TGTGCCAGCAGCTACAGGGACCCCTGGGGGGAGCTGTTTTTT
CDR3 protein: CASSYRDPWGELFF
D gene: NA
V gene: TRBV9
clone size: NA
J gene: TRBJ2-2

CDR3 DNA: TGTGCCTGGATGGGGGGACCGAGTAATGAAAAACTGTTTTTT
CDR3 protein: CAWMGGPSNEKLFF
D gene: NA
V gene: TRBV30
clone size: few
J gene: TRBJ1-4

CDR3 DNA: TGTGCCAGCAGCCCGATTATTGGAGTAGGCATTCAGTACTTC
CDR3 protein: CASSPIIGVGIQYF
D gene: NA
V gene: TRBV7-2
clone size: NA
J gene: TRBJ2-4